A selection of T cell receptor beta chains follows, all from one sample in a study of OX40 agonist ivuxolimab in advanced cancers. Profiled with immunoSEQ multiplex PCR; TCRdb holds only in-frame clones, not every one. The data contain 85,000 to 90,000 clones, more than 85% of them seen just once; the ten biggest clones take up around 1.1%. Sequences were derived from CD4+ or CD8+ T cells sorted from blood, sampled in a trial of the OX40 agonist ivuxolimab. These receptor sequences come from an adult with an advanced solid tumor such as melanoma, head and neck, liver or kidney cancer. The CDR3 runs from the conserved cysteine through the conserved F or W. The D gene is left open where the match is weak.

V gene: TRBV25-1
J gene: TRBJ2-3
D gene: NA
CDR3 DNA: TGTGCCAGCAGTGAGGCGGGGCAAACCACAGATACGCAGTATTTT
CDR3 protein: CASSEAGQTTDTQYF

V gene: TRBV2
J gene: TRBJ2-3
D gene: TRBD1
CDR3 DNA: TGTGCCAGCAGCGTCGAGGGACAGGGAGCAGATACGCAGTATTTT
CDR3 protein: CASSVEGQGADTQYF

V gene: TRBV5-1
J gene: TRBJ2-2
D gene: TRBD2
CDR3 DNA: TGCGCCAGCAGCTTGAATGCGGGAGTGATCGCCGGGGAGCTGTTTTTT
CDR3 protein: CASSLNAGVIAGELFF

V gene: TRBV27
J gene: TRBJ1-1
D gene: NA
CDR3 DNA: TGTGCCAGCAGTACATTTGGGCGTCCTGAAGCTTTCTTT
CDR3 protein: CASSTFGRPEAFF

V gene: TRBV5-5
J gene: TRBJ2-7
D gene: NA
CDR3 DNA: TGTGCCAGCAGCTTTGGCGGTCAGGGGAGTTACGAGCAGTACTTC
CDR3 protein: CASSFGGQGSYEQYF

V gene: TRBV5-1
J gene: TRBJ2-5
D gene: NA
CDR3 DNA: TGCGCCAGCAGCTACCAAGAGACCCAGTACTTC
CDR3 protein: CASSYQETQYF

V gene: TRBV5-5
J gene: TRBJ2-1
D gene: NA
CDR3 DNA: TGTGCCAGCAGCATGGCGGGACTCAGCTACAATGAGCAGTTCTTC
CDR3 protein: CASSMAGLSYNEQFF

V gene: TRBV6-5
J gene: TRBJ2-6
D gene: NA
CDR3 DNA: TGTGCCACCCTACAGGGTGGTTCTGGGGCCAACGTCCTGACTTTC
CDR3 protein: CATLQGGSGANVLTF

V gene: TRBV28
J gene: TRBJ2-7
D gene: TRBD2
CDR3 DNA: TGTGCCAGCAGTTCGACGGGGACTAGCGGGAGGGCCCGGCAGTACTTC
CDR3 protein: CASSSTGTSGRARQYF

V gene: TRBV5-1
J gene: TRBJ2-1
D gene: TRBD2
CDR3 DNA: TGCGCCAGCAGCTTGGATGGCGGGAGTAGATACAATGAGCAGTTCTTC
CDR3 protein: CASSLDGGSRYNEQFF

V gene: TRBV5-1
J gene: TRBJ2-1
D gene: NA
CDR3 DNA: TGCGCCAGCAGCTTGGGGGGGCCCTACCCTAACAATGAGCAGTTCTTC
CDR3 protein: CASSLGGPYPNNEQFF

V gene: TRBV7-9
J gene: TRBJ2-7
D gene: TRBD1
CDR3 DNA: TGTGCCAGCAGAAACTTACAGGGGGACGAGCAGTACTTC
CDR3 protein: CASRNLQGDEQYF

V gene: TRBV7-2
J gene: TRBJ1-1
D gene: NA
CDR3 DNA: TGTGCCAGCAGCTTTAGTAGGGGGAACACTGAAGCTTTCTTT
CDR3 protein: CASSFSRGNTEAFF

V gene: TRBV5-5
J gene: TRBJ2-6
D gene: NA
CDR3 DNA: TGTGCCAGCAGCTTGGTGGTAGGGAACTCTGGGGCCAACGTCCTGACTTTC
CDR3 protein: CASSLVVGNSGANVLTF

V gene: TRBV5-1
J gene: TRBJ2-7
D gene: NA
CDR3 DNA: TGCGCCAGCAGCGGCCAGGAGGGGCCCATGGGTGAGCAGTACTTC
CDR3 protein: CASSGQEGPMGEQYF

V gene: TRBV6-5
J gene: TRBJ2-7
D gene: TRBD1
CDR3 DNA: TGTGCCAGCAGTTACTCGTGGACAGGGGGGCTCTACGAGCAGTACTTC
CDR3 protein: CASSYSWTGGLYEQYF

V gene: TRBV5-1
J gene: TRBJ2-3
D gene: TRBD2
CDR3 DNA: TGCGCCAGCAGCTTGGGGCCCCTCCTAGCGGGAGTAATGACAGATACGCAGTATTTT
CDR3 protein: CASSLGPLLAGVMTDTQYF